The sequence of this TCR beta chain was determined in a study of T cells in localized non-small cell lung cancer (dated by TCRdb to 2020 to 2021). In terms of the full investigation: Comparing tumors with uninvolved tumor-adjacent lungs, the study looked at the T cell repertoires of hundreds of patients with early-stage NSCLC. A mean age of roughly 66 years was recorded for the NSCLC patients, of whom some 130 were male and some 99 were female. The cohort comprised some 240 treatment-naïve NSCLC patients with resected, localized lung tumors. Broader findings and caveats from the paper: Longer overall survival was associated with higher T cell density in blood, whereas shorter survival was associated with higher clonality in adjacent lung. Uninvolved tumor-adjacent lung showed the highest T cell clonality, higher than tumor, which suggests more focused antigenic responses in the uninvolved tumor-adjacent lung. Because multi-region tumor sequencing was not performed, intratumor heterogeneity could not be ruled out. Since the design was exploratory, TCR variables were selected using unadjusted p-values with no false-discovery rate correction. Of the top 100 tumor clones, a median of about 53 were detected in paired uninvolved adjacent lung; around 30 were also among that lung's top 100.

The immunoSEQ Assay was used to sequence TCR beta CDR3 regions from DNA. The paper's processing steps were these. T cell density was computed as TCR beta template counts normalized to usable DNA estimated by amplifying housekeeping genes. The preseqR package was used to estimate richness by extrapolating to 400,000 templates for PBMC samples and to 120,000 templates for tissue samples. Clonality was defined as one minus Pielou's evenness. Tissue-enriched TCRs were identified by differential abundance testing using productive amino-acid clonotypes, minimum total count 5 and alpha 0.1. Repertoire overlap between compartments was quantified with the Jaccard Index and Morisita Overlap Index. GLIPH clustered TCR beta CDR3s with public tetramer-defined viral CDR3s; viral motifs required at least three viral sequences plus V-gene enrichment. Held by TCRdb, this immuneACCESS table contains in-frame sequences only and omits some clones. Under half of the omission traces to an unresolved V gene where checked; the cause of the rest is unknown. The D gene and trimming were derived from the DNA, and the V and J assignments and clone size from that table. In this sample the table shows 45,000 or so clones, around 83% of which occur a single time. Of the sample, roughly 2.5% is held by the ten largest clones.

This clone was observed a single time. Its antigen is unknown. Base quality data are lacking; no much larger clone is found one base away. At diagnosis, tumor, uninvolved tumor-adjacent lung and peripheral blood were collected and then preserved as a mix of FFPE and fresh-frozen material. For TCR repertoire profiling, the blood samples were analyzed as peripheral blood mononuclear cells. The V end gives up 1 base and the J end 8 bases, leaving 3 bases in the junction not matched to a gene. Including cysteine and phenylalanine, the CDR3 has 14 amino acids. Here the CDR3 DNA is all that survives: 42 bases in frame from base 1. The germline V gene supplies CDR1 SGHTA and CDR2 FQGTGA.

This specimen was PBMCs, taken before any cancer treatment. The TCR comes from a man aged 40-75 years with stage II lung adenocarcinoma. Recombination linked TRBV7-3 to TRBJ2-1; TRBD1 matches 9 bases in the middle. The CDR3 region has the sequence CASSLRGQGYEQFF. Here is the DNA: TGTGCCAGCAGCTTAAGGGGACAGGGCTATGAGCAGTTCTTC.